This T cell receptor beta chain was found in a study of OX40 agonist ivuxolimab in advanced cancers. Samples of blood were obtained at baseline, on cycle 4 day 1, and on cycle 7 day 1. Using immunoSEQ multiplex PCR, the repertoire was profiled, and TCRdb retains in-frame clones only, with some absent. The sample shows about 26,000 clones, 75% to 90% of them seen only once. Germline V lookup: CDR1 SEHNR, CDR2 FQNEAQ (reference sequence). CDR3 length equals 14 residues. V lost 8 bases and J lost 5, with 13 bases in between. The sequence came from an adult with an advanced solid tumor such as melanoma, head and neck, liver or kidney cancer. The genes are TRBV7-9 and TRBJ1-6; no firm D call. The sequenced sample was CD4+ or CD8+ T cells sorted from blood, obtained in a trial of the OX40 agonist ivuxolimab. As DNA, the CDR3 is TGTGCCAGCCGTTCAAGCGGGGATAATTCACCCCTCCACTTT. It is translated as CASRSSGDNSPLHF.